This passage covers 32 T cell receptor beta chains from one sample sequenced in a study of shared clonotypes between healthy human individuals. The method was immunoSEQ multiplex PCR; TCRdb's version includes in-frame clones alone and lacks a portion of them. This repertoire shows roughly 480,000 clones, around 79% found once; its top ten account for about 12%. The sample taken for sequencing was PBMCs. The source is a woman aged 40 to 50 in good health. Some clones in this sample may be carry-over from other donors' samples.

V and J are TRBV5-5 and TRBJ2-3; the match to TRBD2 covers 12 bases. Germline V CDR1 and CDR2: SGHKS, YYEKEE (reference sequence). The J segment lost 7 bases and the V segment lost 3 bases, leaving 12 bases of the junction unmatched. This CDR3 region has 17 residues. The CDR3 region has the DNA TGTGCCAGCAGCTGGGCAAGGGGGACTAGCGGGCTAAATACGCAGTATTTT. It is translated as CASSWARGTSGLNTQYF.

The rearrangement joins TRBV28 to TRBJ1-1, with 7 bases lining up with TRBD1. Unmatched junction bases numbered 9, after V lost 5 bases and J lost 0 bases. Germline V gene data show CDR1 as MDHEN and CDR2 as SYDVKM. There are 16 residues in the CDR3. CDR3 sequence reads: CASSPAGQLLNTEAFF. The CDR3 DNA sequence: TGTGCCAGCAGTCCCGCGGGACAGCTCTTGAACACTGAAGCTTTCTTT. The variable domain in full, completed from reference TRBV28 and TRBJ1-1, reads DVKVTQSSRYLVKRTGEKVFLECVQDMDHENMFWYRQDPGLGLRLIYFSYDVKMKEKGDIPEGYSVSREKKERFSLILESASTNQTSMYLCASSPAGQLLNTEAFFGQGTRLTVV.

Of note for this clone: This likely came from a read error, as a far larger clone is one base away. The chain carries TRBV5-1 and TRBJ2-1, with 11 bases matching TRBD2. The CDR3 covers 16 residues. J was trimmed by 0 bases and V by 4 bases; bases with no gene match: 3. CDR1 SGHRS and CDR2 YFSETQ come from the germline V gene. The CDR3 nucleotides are TGCGCCAGCAGCCTGACTAGCGGGACCTCCTACAATGAGCAGTTCTTC. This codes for CASSLTSGTSYNEQFF.

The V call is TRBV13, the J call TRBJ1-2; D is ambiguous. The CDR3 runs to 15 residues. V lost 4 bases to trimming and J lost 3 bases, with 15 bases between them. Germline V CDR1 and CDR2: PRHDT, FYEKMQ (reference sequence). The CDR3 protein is CASSSTYRGDYGYTF. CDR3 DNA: TGTGCCAGCAGCTCGACTTACAGAGGCGACTATGGCTACACCTTC.

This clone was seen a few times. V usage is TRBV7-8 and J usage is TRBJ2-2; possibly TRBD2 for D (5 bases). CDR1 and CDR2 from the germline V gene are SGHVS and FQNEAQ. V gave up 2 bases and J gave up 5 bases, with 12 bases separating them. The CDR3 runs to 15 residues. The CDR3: CASSLSRSVTGELFF. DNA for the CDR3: TGTGCCAGCAGCTTATCCCGTAGCGTTACCGGGGAGCTGTTTTTT.

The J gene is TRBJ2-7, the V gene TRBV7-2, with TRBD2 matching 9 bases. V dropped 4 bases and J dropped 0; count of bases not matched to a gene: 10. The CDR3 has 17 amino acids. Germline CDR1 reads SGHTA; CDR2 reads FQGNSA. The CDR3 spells CASSSRGLAGGSYEQYF. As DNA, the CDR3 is TGTGCCAGCAGCTCCAGGGGACTAGCTGGAGGCTCCTACGAGCAGTACTTC.

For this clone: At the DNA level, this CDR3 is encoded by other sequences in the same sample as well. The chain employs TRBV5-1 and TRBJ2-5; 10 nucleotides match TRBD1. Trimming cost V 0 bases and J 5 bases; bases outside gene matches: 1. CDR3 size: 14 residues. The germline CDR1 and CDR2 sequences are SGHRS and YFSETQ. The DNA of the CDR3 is TGCGCCAGCAGCTTGGAGGGACAGGGGGAGACCCAGTACTTC. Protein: CASSLEGQGETQYF.

CDR3 amino acids: CASSPPGQGYNEQFF. The CDR3 DNA sequence: TGTGCCAGCTCACCTCCGGGACAGGGATACAATGAGCAGTTCTTC. The chain is built from TRBV18 and TRBJ2-1, with 9 bases lining up with TRBD1. CDR1 and CDR2 (germline): KGHSH, LQKENI. This CDR3 comprises 15 residues. The junction had 4 bases not matched to a gene; V was cut back by 3 bases and J by 4 bases.

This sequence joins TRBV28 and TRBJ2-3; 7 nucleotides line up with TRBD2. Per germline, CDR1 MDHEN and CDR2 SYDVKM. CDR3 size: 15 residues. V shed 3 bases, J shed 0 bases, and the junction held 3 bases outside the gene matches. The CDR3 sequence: CASSFFSGSTDTQYF. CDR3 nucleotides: TGTGCCAGCAGTTTTTTTAGCGGGAGCACAGATACGCAGTATTTT. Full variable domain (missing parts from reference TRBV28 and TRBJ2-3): DVKVTQSSRYLVKRTGEKVFLECVQDMDHENMFWYRQDPGLGLRLIYFSYDVKMKEKGDIPEGYSVSREKKERFSLILESASTNQTSMYLCASSFFSGSTDTQYFGPGTRLTVL.

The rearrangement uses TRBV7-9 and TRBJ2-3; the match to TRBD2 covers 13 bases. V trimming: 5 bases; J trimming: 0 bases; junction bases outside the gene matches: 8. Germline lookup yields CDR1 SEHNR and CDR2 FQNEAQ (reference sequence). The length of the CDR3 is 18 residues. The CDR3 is CASSPGTSGVLSTDTQYF. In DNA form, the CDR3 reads TGTGCCAGCAGCCCTGGGACTAGCGGGGTACTTAGCACAGATACGCAGTATTTT.

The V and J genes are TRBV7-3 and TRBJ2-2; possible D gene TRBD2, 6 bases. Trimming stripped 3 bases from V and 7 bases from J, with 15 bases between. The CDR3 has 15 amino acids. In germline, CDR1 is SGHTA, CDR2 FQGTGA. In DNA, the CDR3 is TGTGCCAGCAGCTTGAATGGCTGGAGGGACGGGGAGCTGTTTTTT. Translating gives CASSLNGWRDGELFF.

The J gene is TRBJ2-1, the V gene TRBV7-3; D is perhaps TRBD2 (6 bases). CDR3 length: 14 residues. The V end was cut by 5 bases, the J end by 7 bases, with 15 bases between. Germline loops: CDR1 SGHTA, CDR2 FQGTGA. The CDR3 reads CASSRAGETNEQFF. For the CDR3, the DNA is TGTGCCAGCAGCCGAGCGGGTGAAACGAATGAGCAGTTCTTC.

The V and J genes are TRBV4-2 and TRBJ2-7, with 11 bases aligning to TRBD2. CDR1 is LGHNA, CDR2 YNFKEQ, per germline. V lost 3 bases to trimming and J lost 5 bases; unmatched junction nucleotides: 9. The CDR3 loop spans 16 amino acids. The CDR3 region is CASSHLAGGHGDEQYF. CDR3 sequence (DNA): TGTGCCAGCAGCCACTTAGCGGGAGGGCATGGGGACGAGCAGTACTTC.

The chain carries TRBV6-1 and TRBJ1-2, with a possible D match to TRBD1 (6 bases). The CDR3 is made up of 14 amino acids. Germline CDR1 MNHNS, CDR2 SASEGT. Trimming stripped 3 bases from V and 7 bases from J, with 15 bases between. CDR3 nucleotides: TGTGCCAGCAGTGACGACAGGTGGGGGCTTGGCTACACCTTC. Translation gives CASSDDRWGLGYTF.

The CDR3: CASSISGQGRETQYF. The CDR3, as DNA: TGTGCCAGCAGCATATCGGGACAGGGGCGTGAGACCCAGTACTTC. The chain recombines TRBV9 with TRBJ2-5; TRBD1 aligns across 10 bases. Germline V lookup: CDR1 SGDLS, CDR2 YYNGEE. This CDR3 has 15 amino acids. Germline trimming cut 4 bases from V and 5 bases from J; bases unmatched to any gene: 8. Full variable domain (rest looked up from reference TRBV9 and TRBJ2-5): DSGVTQTPKHLITATGQRVTLRCSPRSGDLSVYWYQQSLDQGLQFLIQYYNGEERAKGNILERFSAQQFPDLHSELNLSSLELGDSALYFCASSISGQGRETQYFGPGTRLLVL.

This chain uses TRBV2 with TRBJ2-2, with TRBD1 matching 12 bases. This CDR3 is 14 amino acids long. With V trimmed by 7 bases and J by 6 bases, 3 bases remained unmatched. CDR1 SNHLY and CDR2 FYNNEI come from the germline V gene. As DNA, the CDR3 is TGTGCCAGCACCGGGACAGGGGGCTCCGGGGAGCTGTTTTTT. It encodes CASTGTGGSGELFF.

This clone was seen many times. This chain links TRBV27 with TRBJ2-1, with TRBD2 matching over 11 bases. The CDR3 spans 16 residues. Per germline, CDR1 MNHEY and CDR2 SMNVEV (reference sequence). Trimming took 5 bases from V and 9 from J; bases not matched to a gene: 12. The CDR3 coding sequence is TGTGCCAGCAGTCCCTGGCTAGCGGGAGGATATAGTGAGCAGTTCTTC. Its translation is CASSPWLAGGYSEQFF.

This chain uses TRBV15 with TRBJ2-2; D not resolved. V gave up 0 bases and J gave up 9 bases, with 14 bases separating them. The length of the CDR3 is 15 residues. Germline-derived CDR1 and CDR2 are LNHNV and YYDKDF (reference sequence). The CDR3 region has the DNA TGTGCCACCAGCAGAGATATCTTTCGAGGACGGGAGCTGTTTTTT. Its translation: CATSRDIFRGRELFF.

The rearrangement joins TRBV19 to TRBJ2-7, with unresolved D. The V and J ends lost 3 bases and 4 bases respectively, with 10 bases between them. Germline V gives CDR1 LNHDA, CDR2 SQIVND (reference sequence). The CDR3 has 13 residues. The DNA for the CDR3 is TGTGCCAGTAGTATGAGACTCACTTACGAGCAGTACTTC. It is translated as CASSMRLTYEQYF.

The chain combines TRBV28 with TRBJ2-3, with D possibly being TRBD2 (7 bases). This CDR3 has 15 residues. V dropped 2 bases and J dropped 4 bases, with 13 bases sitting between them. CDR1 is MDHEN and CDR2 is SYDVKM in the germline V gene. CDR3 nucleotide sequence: TGTGCCAGCAGTTTAGAGGGGGGGGGAGCAGATACGCAGTATTTT. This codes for CASSLEGGGADTQYF.

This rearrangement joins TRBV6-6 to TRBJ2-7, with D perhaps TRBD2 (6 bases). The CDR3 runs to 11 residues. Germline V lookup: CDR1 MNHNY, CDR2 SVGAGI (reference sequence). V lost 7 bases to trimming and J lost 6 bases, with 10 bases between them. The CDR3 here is CASTRGFEQYF. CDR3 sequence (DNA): TGTGCCAGCACCCGGGGGTTCGAGCAGTACTTC.

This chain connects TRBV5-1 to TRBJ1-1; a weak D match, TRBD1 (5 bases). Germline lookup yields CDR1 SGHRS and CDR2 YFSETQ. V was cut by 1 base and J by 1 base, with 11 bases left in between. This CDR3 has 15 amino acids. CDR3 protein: CASSLRAGQNTEAFF. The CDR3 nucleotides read TGCGCCAGCAGCTTGAGGGCAGGGCAGAACACTGAAGCTTTCTTT.

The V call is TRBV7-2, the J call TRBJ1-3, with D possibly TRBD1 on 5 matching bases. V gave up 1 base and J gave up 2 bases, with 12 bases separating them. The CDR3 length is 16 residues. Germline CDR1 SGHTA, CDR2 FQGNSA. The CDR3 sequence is CASSLVGGAPGNTIYF. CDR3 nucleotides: TGTGCCAGCAGCTTAGTAGGAGGGGCCCCTGGAAACACCATATATTTT.

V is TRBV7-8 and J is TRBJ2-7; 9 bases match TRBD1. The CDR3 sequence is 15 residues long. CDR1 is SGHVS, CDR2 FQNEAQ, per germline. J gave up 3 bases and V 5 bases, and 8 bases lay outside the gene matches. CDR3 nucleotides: TGTGCCAGCAGCAACCGGGACAGGGTTTACTACGAGCAGTACTTC. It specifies CASSNRDRVYYEQYF.

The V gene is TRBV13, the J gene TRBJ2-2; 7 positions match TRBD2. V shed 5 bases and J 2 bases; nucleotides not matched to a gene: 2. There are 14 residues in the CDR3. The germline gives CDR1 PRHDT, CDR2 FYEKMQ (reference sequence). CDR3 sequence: CASSPGLNTGELFF. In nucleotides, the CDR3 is TGTGCCAGCAGCCCGGGACTAAACACCGGGGAGCTGTTTTTT.

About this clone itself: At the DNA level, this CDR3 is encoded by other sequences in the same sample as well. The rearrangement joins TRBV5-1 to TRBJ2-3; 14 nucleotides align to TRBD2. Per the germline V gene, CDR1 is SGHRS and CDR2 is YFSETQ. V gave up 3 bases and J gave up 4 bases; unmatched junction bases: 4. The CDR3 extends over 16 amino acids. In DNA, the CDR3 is TGCGCCAGCAGCTCCGGACTAGCGGGAGGATCAGATACGCAGTATTTT. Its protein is CASSSGLAGGSDTQYF.

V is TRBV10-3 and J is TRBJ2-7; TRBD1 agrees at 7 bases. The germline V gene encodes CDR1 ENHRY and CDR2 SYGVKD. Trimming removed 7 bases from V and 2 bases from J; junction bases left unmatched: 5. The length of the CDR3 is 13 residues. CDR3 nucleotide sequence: TGTGCCATCAACCCCGGGACAGCCTACGAGCAGTACTTC. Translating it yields CAINPGTAYEQYF.

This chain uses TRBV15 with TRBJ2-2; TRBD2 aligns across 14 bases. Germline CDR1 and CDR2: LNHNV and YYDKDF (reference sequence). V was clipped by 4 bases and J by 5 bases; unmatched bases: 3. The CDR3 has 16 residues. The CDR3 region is CATSTGTSGSTGELFF. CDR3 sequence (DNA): TGTGCCACCAGCACCGGGACTAGCGGGAGTACCGGGGAGCTGTTTTTT.

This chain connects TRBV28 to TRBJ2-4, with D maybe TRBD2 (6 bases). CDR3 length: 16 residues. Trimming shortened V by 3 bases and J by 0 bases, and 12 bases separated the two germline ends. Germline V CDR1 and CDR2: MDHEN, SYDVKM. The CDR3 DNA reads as TGTGCCAGCAGTTTGGGTAGCGGACTAGCCAAAAACATTCAGTACTTC. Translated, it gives CASSLGSGLAKNIQYF.

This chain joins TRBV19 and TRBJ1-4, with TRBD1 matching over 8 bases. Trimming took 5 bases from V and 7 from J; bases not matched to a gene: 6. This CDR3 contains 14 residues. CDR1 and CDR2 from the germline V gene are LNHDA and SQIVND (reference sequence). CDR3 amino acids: CASSPQTGVEKLFF. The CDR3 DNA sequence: TGTGCCAGTAGTCCGCAGACAGGGGTTGAAAAACTGTTTTTT.

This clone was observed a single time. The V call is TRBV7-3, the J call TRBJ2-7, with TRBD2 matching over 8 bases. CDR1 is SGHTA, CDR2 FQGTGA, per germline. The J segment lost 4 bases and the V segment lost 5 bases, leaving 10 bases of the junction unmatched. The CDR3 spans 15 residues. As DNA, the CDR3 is TGTGCCAGCAGCCCAACAAGCGGGGGCGGGTACGAGCAGTACTTC. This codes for CASSPTSGGGYEQYF.

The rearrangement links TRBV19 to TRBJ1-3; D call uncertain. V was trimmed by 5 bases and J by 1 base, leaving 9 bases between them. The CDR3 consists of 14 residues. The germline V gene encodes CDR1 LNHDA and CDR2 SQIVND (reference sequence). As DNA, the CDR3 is TGTGCCAGTAGTCAGGCATTATCTGGAAACACCATATATTTT. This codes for CASSQALSGNTIYF.